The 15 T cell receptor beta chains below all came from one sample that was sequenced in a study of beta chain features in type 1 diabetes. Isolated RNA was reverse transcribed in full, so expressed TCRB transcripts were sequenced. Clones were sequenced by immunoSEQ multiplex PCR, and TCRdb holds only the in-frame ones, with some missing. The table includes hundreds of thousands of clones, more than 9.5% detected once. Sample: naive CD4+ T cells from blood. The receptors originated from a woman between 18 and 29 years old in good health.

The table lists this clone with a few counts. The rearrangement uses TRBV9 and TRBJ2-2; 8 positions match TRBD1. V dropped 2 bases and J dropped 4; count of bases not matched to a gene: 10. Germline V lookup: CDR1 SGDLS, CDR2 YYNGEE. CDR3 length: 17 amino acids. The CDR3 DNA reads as TGTGCCAGCAGCGTTCGCCGGGACAGGACCCTCACCGGGGAGCTGTTTTTT. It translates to CASSVRRDRTLTGELFF.

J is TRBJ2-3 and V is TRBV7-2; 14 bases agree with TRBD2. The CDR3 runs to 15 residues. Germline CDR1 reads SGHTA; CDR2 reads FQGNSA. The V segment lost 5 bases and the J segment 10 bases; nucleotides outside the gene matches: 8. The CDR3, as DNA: TGTGCCAGCAGCCTGACTAGCGGGAGGGACGGGGCGCAGTATTTT. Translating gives CASSLTSGRDGAQYF.

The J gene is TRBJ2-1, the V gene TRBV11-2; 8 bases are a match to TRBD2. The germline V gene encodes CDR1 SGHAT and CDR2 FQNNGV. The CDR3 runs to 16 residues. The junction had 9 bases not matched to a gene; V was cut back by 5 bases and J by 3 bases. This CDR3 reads CASSTRTGTSYNEQFF. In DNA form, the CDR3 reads TGTGCCAGCAGCACACGAACCGGGACTAGCTACAATGAGCAGTTCTTC.

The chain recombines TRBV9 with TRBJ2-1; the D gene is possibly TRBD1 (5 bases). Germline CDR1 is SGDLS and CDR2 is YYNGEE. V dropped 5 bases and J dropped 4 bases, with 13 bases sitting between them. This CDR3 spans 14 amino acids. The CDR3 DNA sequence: TGTGCCAGCAGTGGTGGGGCACATTACAATGAGCAGTTCTTC. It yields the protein CASSGGAHYNEQFF.

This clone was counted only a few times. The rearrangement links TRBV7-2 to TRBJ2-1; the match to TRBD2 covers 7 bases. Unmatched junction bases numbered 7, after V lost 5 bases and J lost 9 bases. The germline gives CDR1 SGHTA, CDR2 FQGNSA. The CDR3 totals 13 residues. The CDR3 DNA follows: TGTGCCAGCAGCGCACTAGCGATTGTTGAGCAGTTCTTC. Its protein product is CASSALAIVEQFF.

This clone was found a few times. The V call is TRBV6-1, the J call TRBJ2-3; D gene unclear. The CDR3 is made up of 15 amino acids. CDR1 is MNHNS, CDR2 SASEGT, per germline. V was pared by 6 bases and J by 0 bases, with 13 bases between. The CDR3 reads CASSELLFSTDTQYF. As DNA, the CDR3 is TGTGCCAGCAGCGAACTCTTATTTAGCACAGATACGCAGTATTTT.

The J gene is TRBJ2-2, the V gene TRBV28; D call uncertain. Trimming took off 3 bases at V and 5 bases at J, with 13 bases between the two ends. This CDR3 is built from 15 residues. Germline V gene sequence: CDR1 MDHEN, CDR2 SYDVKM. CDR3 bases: TGTGCCAGCAGTTTTAGGTGGCGGAATACCGGGGAGCTGTTTTTT. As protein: CASSFRWRNTGELFF.

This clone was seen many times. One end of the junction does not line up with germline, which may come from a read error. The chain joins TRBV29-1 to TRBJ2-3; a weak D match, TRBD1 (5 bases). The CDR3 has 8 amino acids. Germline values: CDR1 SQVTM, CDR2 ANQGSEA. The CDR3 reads CSVGQFSF. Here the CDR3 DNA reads TGCAGCGTTGGACAGTTCTCTTTT.

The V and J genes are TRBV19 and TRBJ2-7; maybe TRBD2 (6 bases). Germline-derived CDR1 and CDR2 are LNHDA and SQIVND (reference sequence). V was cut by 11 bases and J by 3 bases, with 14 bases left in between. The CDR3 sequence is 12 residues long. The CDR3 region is CALRWEDYEQYF. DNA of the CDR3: TGTGCCCTCCGATGGGAGGACTACGAGCAGTACTTC.

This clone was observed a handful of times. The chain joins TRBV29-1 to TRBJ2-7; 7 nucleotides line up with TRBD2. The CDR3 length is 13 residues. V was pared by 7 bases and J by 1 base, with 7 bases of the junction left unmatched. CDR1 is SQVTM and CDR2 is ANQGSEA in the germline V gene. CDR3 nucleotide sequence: TGCAGCGGTGGCGGGAGAAAGTCCTACGAGCAGTACTTC. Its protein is CSGGGRKSYEQYF.

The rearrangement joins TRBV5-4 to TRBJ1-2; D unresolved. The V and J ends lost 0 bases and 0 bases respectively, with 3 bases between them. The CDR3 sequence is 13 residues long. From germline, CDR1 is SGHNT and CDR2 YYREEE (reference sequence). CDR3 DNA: TGTGCCAGCAGCTTGGTGGCTAACTATGGCTACACCTTC. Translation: CASSLVANYGYTF.

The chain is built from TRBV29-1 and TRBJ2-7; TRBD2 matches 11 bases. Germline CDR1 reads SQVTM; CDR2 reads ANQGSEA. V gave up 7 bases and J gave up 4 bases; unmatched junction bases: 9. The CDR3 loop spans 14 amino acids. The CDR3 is CSGLPTSGRYEQYF. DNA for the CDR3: TGCAGCGGTCTCCCCACTAGCGGGAGATACGAGCAGTACTTC.

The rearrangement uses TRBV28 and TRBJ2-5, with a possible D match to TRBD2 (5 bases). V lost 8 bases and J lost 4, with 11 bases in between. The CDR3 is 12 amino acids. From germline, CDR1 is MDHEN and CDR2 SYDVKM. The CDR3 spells CASSTGVETQYF. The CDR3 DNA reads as TGTGCCAGCTCTACCGGGGTAGAGACCCAGTACTTC.

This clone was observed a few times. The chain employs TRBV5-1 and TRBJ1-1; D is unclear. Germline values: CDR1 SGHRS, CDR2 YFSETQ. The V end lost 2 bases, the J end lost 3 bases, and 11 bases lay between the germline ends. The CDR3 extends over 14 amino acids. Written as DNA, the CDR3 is TGCGCCAGCAGCTTCAACTTTGGGGACACTGAAGCTTTCTTT. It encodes CASSFNFGDTEAFF.

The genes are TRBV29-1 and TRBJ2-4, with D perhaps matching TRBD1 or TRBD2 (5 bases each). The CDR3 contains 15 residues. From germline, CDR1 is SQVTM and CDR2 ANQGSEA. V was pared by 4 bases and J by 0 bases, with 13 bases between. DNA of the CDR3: TGCAGCGTTGTCTGGGGGTCCATAGCCAAAAACATTCAGTACTTC. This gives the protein CSVVWGSIAKNIQYF. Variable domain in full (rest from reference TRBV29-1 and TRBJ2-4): SAVISQKPSRDICQRGTSLTIQCQVDSQVTMMFWYRQQPGQSLTLIATANQGSEATYESGFVIDKFPISRPNLTFSTLTVSNMSPEDSSIYLCSVVWGSIAKNIQYFGAGTRLSVL.